This T cell receptor beta chain was profiled in a study of T-cell reconstitution after alpha-beta-depleted transplantation in children. General study findings and limits: Several patients had high TCRbeta diversity at day 60; it came from surviving recipient T cells and thymic progenitors. At the one-year point after transplant, T-cell counts and TCRbeta diversity were found to come mostly from T cells that had been newly produced. Roughly two months post-transplant, alpha-beta T cells reportedly originated from several hundred graft clones that had expanded.

Molecular barcoding with unique molecular identifiers was used for the TCRbeta library. TCRdb reprocessed the PCR reads via MiXCR and lists one record per CDR3 protein. The sample has approximately 230,000 distinct CDR3 sequences; more than 20% are singletons. This clonotype was detected many times. Its antigen is still unknown. CDR1 is SQVTM, CDR2 ANQGSEA, per germline. This CDR3 has 12 residues. The V end was cut by 7 bases, the J end by 8 bases, with 17 bases between. The sequencing used PBMCs, mostly from graft donor cells, collected 360 days after TCRalphabeta/CD19-depleted stem cell transplant. The chain combines TRBV29-1 with TRBJ1-1, with D hard to call. The TCR sequence derives from a female patient aged 2-15 years who had a stem cell transplant for congenital amegakaryocytic thrombocytopenia, so the T cells may come from the graft donor. The CDR3 DNA is TGCAGCGCGGAAGGATTCACAGTCGAAGCTTTCTTT. This translates into CSAEGFTVEAFF.